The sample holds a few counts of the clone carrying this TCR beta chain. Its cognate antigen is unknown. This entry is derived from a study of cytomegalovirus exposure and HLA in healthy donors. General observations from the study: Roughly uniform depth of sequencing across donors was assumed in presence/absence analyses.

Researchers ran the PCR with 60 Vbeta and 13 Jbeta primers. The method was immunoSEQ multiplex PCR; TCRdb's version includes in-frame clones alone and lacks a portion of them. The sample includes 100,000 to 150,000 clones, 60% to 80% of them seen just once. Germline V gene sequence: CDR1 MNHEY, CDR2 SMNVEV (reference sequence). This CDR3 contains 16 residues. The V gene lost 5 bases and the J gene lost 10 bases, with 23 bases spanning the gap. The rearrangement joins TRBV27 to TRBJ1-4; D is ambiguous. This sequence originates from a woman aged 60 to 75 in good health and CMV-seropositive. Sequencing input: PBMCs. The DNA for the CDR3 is TGTGCCAGCAGTACCGGGTGGAAGGCGTCTTTGGGAAAACTGTTTTTT. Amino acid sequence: CASSTGWKASLGKLFF.